This entry lists 7 T cell receptor beta chains sequenced from one sample in a study of Tregs in tolerant kidney transplant recipients. Related graft donors supplied nonmyeloablative bone marrow transplants, and mixed chimerism was transient. Measured with immunoSEQ multiplex PCR; TCRdb has only the in-frame clones, and not every one. Here the sample spans 100,000 or so clones, 93% being singletons. Sequenced material: CD4+ T cells from blood (PBMCs), taken 12 months after the transplant. Every receptor here comes from a human patient who received a combined kidney and bone marrow transplant. Some T cells here may be from the graft donor.

This clone has a handful of counts. The chain couples TRBV6-1 to TRBJ1-2; TRBD1 might be the D (5 bases). CDR1 and CDR2 (germline): MNHNS, SASEGT. V lost 0 bases, J lost 3 bases, and 11 bases lay in between. The CDR3 spans 15 residues. CDR3 DNA sequence: TGTGCCAGCAGTGAAGCGTTCAGCAGGGACTATGGCTACACCTTC. Its translation: CASSEAFSRDYGYTF.

The chain joins TRBV29-1 to TRBJ2-7; D may be TRBD1 (6 bases). Germline CDR1 reads SQVTM; CDR2 reads ANQGSEA. The germline V and J ends were trimmed by 4 bases and 1 base, with 14 bases remaining between them. This CDR3 has 14 residues. The CDR3 coding sequence is TGCAGCGTTGTTGGGGGCCCCGCTTCCTACGAGCAGTACTTC. Translating it yields CSVVGGPASYEQYF.

J is TRBJ2-3 and V is TRBV11-3; 7 nucleotides align to TRBD1. The V segment lost 6 bases and the J segment 6 bases; nucleotides outside the gene matches: 12. The germline CDR1 and CDR2 sequences are SGHNT and YENEEA. This CDR3 region has 15 residues. This CDR3 reads CASSSRTGQWDTQYF. CDR3 nucleotides: TGTGCCAGCAGTTCCCGGACAGGACAGTGGGATACGCAGTATTTT.

The chain has TRBV21-1 and TRBJ2-3; the D call in the table, TRBD1, was not verified against the DNA. TRBV21-1 is an annotated pseudogene. The CDR3 sequence is 14 residues long. The CDR3 region is CASPSKRGTDTQYF. The CDR3 nucleotides read TGTGCCAGCCCCTCGAAAAGGGGTACAGATACGCAGTATTTT.

The chain uses TRBV13 and TRBJ2-3; 14 bases line up with TRBD2. The germline V gene has CDR1 PRHDT and CDR2 FYEKMQ (reference sequence). The CDR3 has 18 amino acids. The ends lost 3 bases at V and 3 bases at J; junction bases unmatched: 8. The CDR3 spells CASSLTGLAGGRTDTQYF. The CDR3 nucleotides read TGTGCCAGCAGCTTGACTGGACTAGCGGGAGGCCGGACAGATACGCAGTATTTT.

The V and J genes are TRBV7-6 and TRBJ2-3; weak D call: TRBD2 (5 bases). V lost 1 base and J lost 0, with 14 bases in between. The CDR3 covers 17 residues. The germline V gene encodes CDR1 SGHVS and CDR2 FNYEAQ. The CDR3 DNA reads TGTGCCAGCAGCTTAGGACTACTGAGGTCTAGCACAGATACGCAGTATTTT. This translates into CASSLGLLRSSTDTQYF.

V and J are TRBV7-9 and TRBJ2-1; a possible D gene is TRBD2 (6 bases). V lost 7 bases and J lost 1, with 14 bases in between. There are 15 residues in the CDR3. Germline V gives CDR1 SEHNR, CDR2 FQNEAQ (reference sequence). The CDR3 protein is CASNYGTLSYNEQFF. The CDR3 DNA follows: TGTGCCAGCAATTACGGGACTCTGTCCTACAATGAGCAGTTCTTC.